This TCR beta chain is from a study of blood T cells in healthy people across ages. For the study at large: With template switching, about one barcoded beta molecule was captured per two T cells.

Broader study findings: Older individuals had lower TCR beta diversity per million T cells (the decline was roughly linear). Diversity was estimated from one million T cells, and these estimates were considered underestimates.

Looked up from germline, CDR1 is MNHEY and CDR2 is SVGEGT. This CDR3 comprises 15 residues. A second PCR, run for about 7 to 11 cycles, used a sample-barcoded 5' primer plus a J-beta primer mix. MiXCR, applied by TCRdb to the 5' RACE reads, yields one record per CDR3 protein. Among 1.4 million or so distinct CDR3 sequences listed, approximately 43% were seen once. Turning to this clonotype: The target antigen is unknown. Given a much more abundant clone one base away, this may be a read error.

Sequenced material: blood. V usage is TRBV6-2 or TRBV6-3 and J usage is TRBJ2-3, with 7 bases that match TRBD2. The clonotype was recovered from a woman under 30 in good health. CDR3 bases: TGTGCCGGCAGTTACGGCGGGAGAAGATCAGATACGCAGTATTTT. Protein product: CAGSYGGRRSDTQYF.